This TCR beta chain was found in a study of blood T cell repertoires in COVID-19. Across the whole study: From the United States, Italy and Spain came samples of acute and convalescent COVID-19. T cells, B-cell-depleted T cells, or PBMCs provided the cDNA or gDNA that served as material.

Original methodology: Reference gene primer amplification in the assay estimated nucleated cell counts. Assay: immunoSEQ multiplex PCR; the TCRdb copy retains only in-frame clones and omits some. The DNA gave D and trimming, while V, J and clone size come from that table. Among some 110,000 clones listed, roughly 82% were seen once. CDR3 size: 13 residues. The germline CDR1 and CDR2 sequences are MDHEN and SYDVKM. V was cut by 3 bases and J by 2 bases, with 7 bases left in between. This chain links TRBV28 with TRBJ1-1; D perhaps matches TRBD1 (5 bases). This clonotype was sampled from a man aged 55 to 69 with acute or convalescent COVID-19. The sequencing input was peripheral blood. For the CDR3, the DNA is TGTGCCAGCAGTTTTGACAGCAACACTGAAGCTTTCTTT. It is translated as CASSFDSNTEAFF.